This paragraph covers one TCR beta chain sequence. Its antigen is not identified. The data stem from a study of vaccination and CD4 T cells after COVID-19. Across the study: According to the study, participants were given two doses of BNT162b2 or mRNA-1273 vaccine.

The assay that was used to sequence DNA from cultured CD4+ T cells was the Oncomine TCR Beta short-read assay. Extraction of genomic DNA was performed on cultured CD4+ T cells. One entry per CDR3 protein results from TCRdb running MiXCR on the PCR reads. The sample records 8,000 or so distinct CDR3 sequences, 50% to 70% being singletons. The CDR3 extends over 15 amino acids. CDR1 and CDR2 (germline): SGHVS, FQNEAQ. The V end was cut by 1 base, the J end by 12 bases, with 19 bases between. Described treatment: 10-day PBMC culture with coronavirus spike peptide pools or control peptides (ViraFEST assay).

The TCR comes from a human donor who had recovered from COVID-19. This chain uses TRBV7-8 with TRBJ2-1, with D uncertain. Sequencing was done on a sample of CD4+ T cells from blood, cultured in vitro. CDR3 loop: CASSLEGHAARGQFF. The CDR3 DNA is TGTGCCAGCAGCTTAGAAGGTCATGCAGCCCGTGGGCAGTTCTTC.